This T cell receptor (beta chain) was recovered during a study of blood T cell repertoires in COVID-19. Study-level background: Samples taken during acute and convalescent COVID-19 were collected in the United States, Italy and Spain.

Measured with immunoSEQ multiplex PCR; TCRdb has only the in-frame clones, and not every one. This table holds about 210,000 clones, around 80% found once. Germline V gene lookup returns CDR1 SGHTA and CDR2 FQGNSA. This CDR3 has 15 amino acids. Trimming cost V 1 base and J 1 base; bases outside gene matches: 2. This clone has a handful of counts. The J gene is TRBJ2-5, the V gene TRBV7-2; 8 bases line up with TRBD1. This clonotype originated in a woman aged 35 to 49 with acute or convalescent COVID-19. Sequenced: peripheral blood. CDR3 sequence: CASSLVDRAQETQYF. In nucleotides, the CDR3 is TGTGCCAGCAGCTTAGTGGACAGGGCCCAAGAGACCCAGTACTTC.